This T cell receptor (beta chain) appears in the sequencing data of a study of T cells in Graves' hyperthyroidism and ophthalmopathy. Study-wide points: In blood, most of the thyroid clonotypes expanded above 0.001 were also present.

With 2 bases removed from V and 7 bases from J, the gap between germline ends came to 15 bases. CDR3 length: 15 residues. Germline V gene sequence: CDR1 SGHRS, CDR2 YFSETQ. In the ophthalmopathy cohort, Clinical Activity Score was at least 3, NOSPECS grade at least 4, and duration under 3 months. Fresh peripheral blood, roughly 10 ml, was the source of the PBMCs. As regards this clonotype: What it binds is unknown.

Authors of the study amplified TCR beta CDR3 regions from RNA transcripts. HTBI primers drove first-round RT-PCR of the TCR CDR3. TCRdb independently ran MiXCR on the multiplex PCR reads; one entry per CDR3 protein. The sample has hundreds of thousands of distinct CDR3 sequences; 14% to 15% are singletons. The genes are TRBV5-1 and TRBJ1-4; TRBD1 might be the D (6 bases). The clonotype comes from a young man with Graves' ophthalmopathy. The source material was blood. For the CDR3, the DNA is TGCGCCAGCAGCTTACAGGGATCGGTGGCTGAAAAACTGTTTTTT. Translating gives CASSLQGSVAEKLFF.